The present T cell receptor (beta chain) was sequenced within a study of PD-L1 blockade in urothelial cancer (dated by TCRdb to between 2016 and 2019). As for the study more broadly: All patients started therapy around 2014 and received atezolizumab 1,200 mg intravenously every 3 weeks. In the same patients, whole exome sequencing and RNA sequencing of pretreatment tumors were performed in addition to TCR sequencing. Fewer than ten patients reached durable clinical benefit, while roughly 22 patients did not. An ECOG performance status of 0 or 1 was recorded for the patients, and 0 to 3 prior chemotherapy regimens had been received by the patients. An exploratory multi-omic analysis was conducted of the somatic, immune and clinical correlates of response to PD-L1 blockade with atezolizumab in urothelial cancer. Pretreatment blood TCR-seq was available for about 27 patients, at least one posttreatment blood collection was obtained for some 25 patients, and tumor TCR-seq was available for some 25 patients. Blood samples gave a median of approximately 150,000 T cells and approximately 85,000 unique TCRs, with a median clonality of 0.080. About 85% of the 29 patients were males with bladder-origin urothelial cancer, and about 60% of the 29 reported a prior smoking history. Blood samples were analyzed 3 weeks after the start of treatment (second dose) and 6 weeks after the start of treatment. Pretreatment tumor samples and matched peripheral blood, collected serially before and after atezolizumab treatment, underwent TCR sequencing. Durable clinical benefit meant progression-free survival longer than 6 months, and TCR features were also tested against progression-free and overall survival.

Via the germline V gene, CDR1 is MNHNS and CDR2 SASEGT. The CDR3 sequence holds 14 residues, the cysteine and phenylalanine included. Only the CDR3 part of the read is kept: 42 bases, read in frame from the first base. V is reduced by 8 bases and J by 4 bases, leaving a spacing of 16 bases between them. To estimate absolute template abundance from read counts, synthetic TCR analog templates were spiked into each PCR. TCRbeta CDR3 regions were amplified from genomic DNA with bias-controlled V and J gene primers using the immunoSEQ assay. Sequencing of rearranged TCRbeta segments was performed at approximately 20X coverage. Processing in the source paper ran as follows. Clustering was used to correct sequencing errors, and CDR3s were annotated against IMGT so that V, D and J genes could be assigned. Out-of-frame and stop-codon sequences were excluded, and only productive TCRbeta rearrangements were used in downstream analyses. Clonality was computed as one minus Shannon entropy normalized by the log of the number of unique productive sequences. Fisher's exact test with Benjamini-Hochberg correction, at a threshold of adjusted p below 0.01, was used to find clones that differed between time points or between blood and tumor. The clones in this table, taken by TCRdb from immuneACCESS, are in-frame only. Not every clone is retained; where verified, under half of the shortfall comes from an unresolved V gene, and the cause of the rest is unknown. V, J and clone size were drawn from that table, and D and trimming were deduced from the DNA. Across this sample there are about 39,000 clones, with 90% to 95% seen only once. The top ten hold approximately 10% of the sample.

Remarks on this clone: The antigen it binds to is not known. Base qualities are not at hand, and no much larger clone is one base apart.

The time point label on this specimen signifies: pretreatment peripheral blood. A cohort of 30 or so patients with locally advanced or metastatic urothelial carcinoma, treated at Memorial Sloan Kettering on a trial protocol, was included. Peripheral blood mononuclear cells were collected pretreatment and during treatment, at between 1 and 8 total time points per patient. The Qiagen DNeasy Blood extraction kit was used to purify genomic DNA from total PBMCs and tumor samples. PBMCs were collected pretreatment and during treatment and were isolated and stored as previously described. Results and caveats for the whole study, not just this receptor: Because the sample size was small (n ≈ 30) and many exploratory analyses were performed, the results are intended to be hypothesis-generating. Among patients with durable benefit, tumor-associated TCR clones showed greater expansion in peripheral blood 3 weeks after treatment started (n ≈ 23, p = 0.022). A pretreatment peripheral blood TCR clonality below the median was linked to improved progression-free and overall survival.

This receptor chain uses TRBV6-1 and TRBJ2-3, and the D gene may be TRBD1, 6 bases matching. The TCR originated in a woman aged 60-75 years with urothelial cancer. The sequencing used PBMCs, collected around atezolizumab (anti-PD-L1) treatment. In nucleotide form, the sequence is TGTGCCAGCGGGGCGGGCAGGGGCTCAGATACGCAGTATTTT. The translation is CASGAGRGSDTQYF.